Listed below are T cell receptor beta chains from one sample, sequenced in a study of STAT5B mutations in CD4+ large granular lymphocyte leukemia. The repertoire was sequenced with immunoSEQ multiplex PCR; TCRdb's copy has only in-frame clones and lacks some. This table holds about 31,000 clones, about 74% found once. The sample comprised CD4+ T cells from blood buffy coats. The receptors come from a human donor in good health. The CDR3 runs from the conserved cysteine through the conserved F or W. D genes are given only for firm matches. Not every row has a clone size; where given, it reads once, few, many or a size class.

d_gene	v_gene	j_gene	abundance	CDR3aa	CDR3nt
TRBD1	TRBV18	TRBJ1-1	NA	CASSPDRGRTEAFF	TGTGCCAGCTCACCGGACAGGGGCAGAACTGAAGCTTTCTTT
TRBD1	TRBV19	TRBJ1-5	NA	CASSPRDRGWDQPQHF	TGTGCCAGTAGTCCCCGGGACAGGGGGTGGGATCAGCCCCAGCATTTT
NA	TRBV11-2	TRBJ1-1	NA	CASSLDRVNTEAFF	TGTGCCAGCAGCTTAGACAGGGTGAACACTGAAGCTTTCTTT
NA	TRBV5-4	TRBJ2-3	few	CASNLGGGSTDTQYF	TGTGCCAGCAATCTAGGGGGGGGCAGCACAGATACGCAGTATTTT
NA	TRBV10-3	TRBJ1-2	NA	CAINDPPANYGYTF	TGTGCCATCAACGACCCCCCGGCAAACTATGGCTACACCTTC
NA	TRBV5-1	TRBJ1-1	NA	CASKRGADTEAFF	TGCGCCAGCAAGAGGGGCGCGGACACTGAAGCTTTCTTT
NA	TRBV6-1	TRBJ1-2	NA	CASSGGATYGYTF	TGTGCCAGCAGTGGAGGGGCAACCTATGGCTACACCTTC
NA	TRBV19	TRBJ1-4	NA	CASSDRGGNEKLFF	TGTGCCAGTAGTGACCGTGGAGGGAATGAAAAACTGTTTTTT
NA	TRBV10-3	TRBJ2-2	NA	CAINPGRATGELFF	TGTGCCATCAATCCGGGCAGGGCCACCGGGGAGCTGTTTTTT
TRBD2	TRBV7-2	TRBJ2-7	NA	CASSLVTSGAPEQYF	TGTGCCAGCAGCTTAGTAACTAGCGGAGCGCCCGAGCAGTACTTC
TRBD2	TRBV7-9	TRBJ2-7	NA	CASSLEPPSGSPYEQYF	TGTGCCAGCAGCTTAGAGCCCCCTAGCGGGTCCCCCTACGAGCAGTACTTC
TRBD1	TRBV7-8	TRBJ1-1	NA	CASSSGGGVKTEAFF	TGTGCCAGCAGCTCAGGGGGCGGGGTGAAAACTGAAGCTTTCTTT
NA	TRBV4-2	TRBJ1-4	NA	CASSQPGTSEKLFF	TGTGCCAGCAGCCAACCTGGGACATCTGAAAAACTGTTTTTT
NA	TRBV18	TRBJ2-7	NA	CASSPSGGGNLYEQYF	TGTGCCAGCTCACCAAGTGGAGGGGGGAATCTCTACGAGCAGTACTTC
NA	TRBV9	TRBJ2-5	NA	CASSEEGSRQETQYF	TGTGCCAGCAGCGAGGAGGGGTCGAGGCAAGAGACCCAGTACTTC
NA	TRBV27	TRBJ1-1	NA	CASNPGDPRTEAFF	TGTGCCAGCAACCCAGGGGATCCAAGGACTGAAGCTTTCTTT
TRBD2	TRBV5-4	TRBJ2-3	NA	CASSSGLAGDTQYF	TGTGCCAGCAGCTCCGGACTAGCGGGGGATACGCAGTATTTT
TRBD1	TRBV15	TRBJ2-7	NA	CATSRDRGPYEQYF	TGTGCCACCAGCAGGGACAGGGGCCCCTACGAGCAGTACTTC